This T cell receptor (beta chain) was identified in a study of blood T cell repertoires in COVID-19. Study-wide background: Acute-phase and convalescent COVID-19 samples originated in the United States, Italy and Spain. T cells, B-cell-depleted T cells, or PBMCs supplied cDNA or gDNA.

The germline V and J ends were trimmed by 0 bases and 13 bases, with 13 bases remaining between them. The CDR3 runs to 13 residues. CDR1 is LGHNA and CDR2 is YSLEER in the germline V gene. In the source study's methods: Researchers report that nucleated cell counts were estimated from reference gene primer amplification. The repertoire was sequenced with immunoSEQ multiplex PCR; TCRdb's copy has only in-frame clones and lacks some. V and J calls and clone size are copied from that table; D and trimming were computed from the DNA. The sample contains 200,000 to 250,000 clones, about 88% of which appear only once.

The chain uses TRBV4-3 and TRBJ2-1; no clear D gene. Specimen: peripheral blood. The source is a woman aged 70 to 79 with active or convalescent COVID-19. CDR3 sequence reads: CASSQEIVSSQFF. The CDR3 nucleotides read TGCGCCAGCAGCCAAGAAATCGTGAGCTCACAGTTCTTC.